The rows below give T cell receptor beta chains drawn from one sample of a study of blood T cell repertoires in COVID-19. TCRdb's table, derived via immunoSEQ multiplex PCR, lists solely in-frame clones and lacks some. The sample lists more than 150,000 clones; over 75% were seen once. Input material: PBMCs or T cells enriched from blood (not recorded which). The receptors stem from a man aged 45-60 years who had recovered from COVID-19. Both conserved end residues are part of each CDR3. D genes are given only for firm matches. Only part of the rows carry a size: once, few, many, or a class if the clone is expanded.

CDR3nt | CDR3aa | j_gene | d_gene | v_gene | abundance
TGCGCCAGCAGTGAAGGACAGGGTGGAGGCTACACCTTC | CASSEGQGGGYTF | TRBJ1-2 | TRBD1 | TRBV10-2 | .
TGCGCCAGCACCACGGAGCCGACAGGGGGGTATGGCTACACCTTC | CASTTEPTGGYGYTF | TRBJ1-2 | TRBD1 | TRBV5-1 | .
TGCGCCAGCAGCCAAGAACCCCAGGGGCTGAACACTGAAGCTTTCTTT | CASSQEPQGLNTEAFF | TRBJ1-1 | . | TRBV4-1 | .
TGTGCCAGCAGCCCCACTCGCGGGAGGGCCGGGGAGCTGTTTTTT | CASSPTRGRAGELFF | TRBJ2-2 | TRBD2 | TRBV7-2 | .
TGTGCCAGCAGTGTGAAGCTAACGGGGGGGGCGATACACTATGGCTACACCTTC | CASSVKLTGGAIHYGYTF | TRBJ1-2 | . | TRBV6-1 | .
TGTGCCAGCAGCCAACTGACTAGCGGGACTAAAGAGACCCAGTACTTC | CASSQLTSGTKETQYF | TRBJ2-5 | TRBD2 | TRBV3-1/TRBV3-2 | .
TGTGCCAGCAGTTACTCGGGTCCTAGCGGGAGTTTGAATGAGCAGTTCTTC | CASSYSGPSGSLNEQFF | TRBJ2-1 | TRBD2 | TRBV6-2/TRBV6-3 | once
TGTGCCAGTAGTATCCCTGCAACTAATGAAAAACTGTTTTTT | CASSIPATNEKLFF | TRBJ1-4 | . | TRBV19 | .
TGTGCCAGCAGCTTGAAGGGACTGGCAACCAATGAGCAGTTCTTC | CASSLKGLATNEQFF | TRBJ2-1 | . | TRBV5-4 | .
TGTGCCAGCAGCTCTGGGCCCTGGACAGGAAAAATCAAGCATCAGCCCCAGCATTTT | CASSSGPWTGKIKHQPQHF | TRBJ1-5 | TRBD1 | TRBV7-9 | .
TGTGCCAGCAGCGTTAATCCAGTTGAAAAACTGTTTTTT | CASSVNPVEKLFF | TRBJ1-4 | . | TRBV9 | .
TGTGCCAGCTCGGGCTGGGACAATTACGCCTACGAGCAGTACTTC | CASSGWDNYAYEQYF | TRBJ2-7 | . | TRBV6-5 | .
TGTGCCACCAGTGATCCCGGGACTAGCGCCACCGGGGAGCTGTTTTTT | CATSDPGTSATGELFF | TRBJ2-2 | TRBD2 | TRBV24-1 | few
TGTGCCAGCAGCCGAGGGACAGGGAGGACCTACGAGCAGTACTTC | CASSRGTGRTYEQYF | TRBJ2-7 | TRBD1 | TRBV5-4 | once
TGTGCCAGCAGAACTAGCGGTACCGGGGAGCTGTTTTTT | CASRTSGTGELFF | TRBJ2-2 | TRBD2 | TRBV7-6 | .
TGTGCCAGCACTAGCCTGGAGACCCAGTACTTC | CASTSLETQYF | TRBJ2-5 | . | TRBV6-5 | .
TGTGCCAGCAGCTTAGAAGGGGCTGTGAACACTGAAGCTTTCTTT | CASSLEGAVNTEAFF | TRBJ1-1 | . | TRBV7-8 | .
TGTGCCAGCAGGCCCACAGGGGACGGCAATCAGCCCCAGCATTTT | CASRPTGDGNQPQHF | TRBJ1-5 | TRBD1 | TRBV2 | .
TGTGCCAGCAGTTTCAGTCAAGCTTTCTTT | CASSFSQAFF | TRBJ1-1 | . | TRBV12-3/TRBV12-4 | .
TGTGCCAGCAGTTTAGGAGACTACGAGCAGTACTTC | CASSLGDYEQYF | TRBJ2-7 | . | TRBV28 | .
TGTGCCAGCAGTACGCAGGGGTCAGATACGCAGTATTTT | CASSTQGSDTQYF | TRBJ2-3 | . | TRBV6-5 | .
TGTGCCACCAGTGATCCGGACAGGGGTCACAATCAGCCCCAGCATTTT | CATSDPDRGHNQPQHF | TRBJ1-5 | TRBD1 | TRBV24-1 | .
TGTGCCAGCAGCGTAGGGGGCGACGCGAATCAGCCCCAGCATTTT | CASSVGGDANQPQHF | TRBJ1-5 | . | TRBV9 | once
TGCGCCAGCGCGGCAATCCCAGATACGCAGTATTTT | CASAAIPDTQYF | TRBJ2-3 | . | TRBV10-2 | .
TGCGCCGGAACGAGGGCAGACCTAAATCAGCCCCAGCATTTT | CAGTRADLNQPQHF | TRBJ1-5 | . | TRBV10-1 | .
TGTGCCTGGAGTGCCAGCTCGACAAAGAATGAGCAGTTCTTC | CAWSASSTKNEQFF | TRBJ2-1 | . | TRBV30 | .
TGTGCCAGCAGTGGCCTAGCGGGAGGGTCTGGGGCCAACGTCCTGACTTTC | CASSGLAGGSGANVLTF | TRBJ2-6 | TRBD2 | TRBV6-1 | .
TGCGCCAGCAGCACTGGACAGAACTACGAGCAGTACTTC | CASSTGQNYEQYF | TRBJ2-7 | . | TRBV5-1 | .
TGTGCCAGCAGCTTAGCGCAGGGGGTTGGCTACACCTTC | CASSLAQGVGYTF | TRBJ1-2 | TRBD1 | TRBV11-2 | .
TGTGCCAGCAGCTTGGCTGCTAGCGGGGGGCTCGAGACCCAGTACTTC | CASSLAASGGLETQYF | TRBJ2-5 | TRBD2 | TRBV7-2 | few
TGTGCCAGCACCCGAGGACAGAATGAAAAACTGTTTTTT | CASTRGQNEKLFF | TRBJ1-4 | . | TRBV28 | .
TGTGCCAGCAGTCGGGGGGGCCTTGAAGCTTTCTTT | CASSRGGLEAFF | TRBJ1-1 | . | TRBV3-1/TRBV3-2 | once
TGTGCCAGCAGCGTAGGTTTAGCGGGCCCTCGTACAGATACGCAGTATTTT | CASSVGLAGPRTDTQYF | TRBJ2-3 | TRBD2 | TRBV9 | .
TGTGCCAGTACTCCAGGCATCGGAAGGGGGCGAGGCTACGAGCAGTACTTC | CASTPGIGRGRGYEQYF | TRBJ2-7 | TRBD1 | TRBV19 | .
TGTGCCATCAGGGGACCGGGACAGGGCCACGAGCAGTACTTC | CAIRGPGQGHEQYF | TRBJ2-7 | TRBD1 | TRBV10-3 | .
TGTGCCATCAGTGAAGTAGCGGGAGTATCCGGGGAGCTGTTTTTT | CAISEVAGVSGELFF | TRBJ2-2 | TRBD2 | TRBV10-3 | .
TGTGCCACTGGGACTAGCGTGGGACCCCTCGAGCAGTACTTC | CATGTSVGPLEQYF | TRBJ2-7 | TRBD2 | TRBV3-1/TRBV3-2 | .